This T cell receptor beta chain was retrieved from a study of blood T cell repertoires in COVID-19. Whole-study context: From the United States, Italy and Spain came samples of acute and convalescent COVID-19. Sources were T cells, B-cell-depleted T cells, or PBMCs; the material itself was cDNA or gDNA.

Per the study methods: Scientists estimated how many nucleated cells there were by amplifying reference gene primers. Using immunoSEQ multiplex PCR, the repertoire was profiled, and TCRdb retains in-frame clones only, with some absent. Clone size and the V and J calls come from that table; the DNA yielded D and trimming. Altogether 45,000 or so clones are present, approximately 90% being singletons, with the ten largest covering 10% to 15%. The CDR3 totals 13 residues. Between the trimmed V and J ends, which lost 7 bases and 1 base, there was a span of 10 bases. Germline V gene sequence: CDR1 MNHEY, CDR2 SVGAGI.

The V and J genes are TRBV6-5 and TRBJ1-1; D not certain. The clonotype comes from a man older than 75 with acute or convalescent COVID-19. Material: peripheral blood. CDR3 coding DNA: TGTGCCAGCACCTTGGGAGGGAACACTGAAGCTTTCTTT. It codes for CASTLGGNTEAFF.